At least ten counts were recorded for the clone carrying this T cell receptor beta chain. The sample originates from a study of shared clonotypes between healthy human individuals. J gave up 2 bases and V 1 base, and 4 bases lay outside the gene matches. This CDR3 has 15 residues. The germline V gene encodes CDR1 SGHAT and CDR2 FQNNGV. Several immunoSEQ plates held equal portions of the genomic DNA taken from each subset. Only in-frame clones appear in the TCRdb table, and some are missing; sequencing was by immunoSEQ multiplex PCR. The profile covers approximately 980,000 clones, with 76% appearing a single time and nearly 1.5% taken by the ten largest.

The sequencing sample was made of memory CD4+ T cells sorted from blood. Subset meaning: CD45RA-negative fraction. The receptor comes from a man aged 18 to 35 in good health. This chain joins TRBV11-2 and TRBJ2-5; 7 bases line up with TRBD2. DNA for the CDR3: TGTGCCAGCAGCTTAGCCCCGGGGGGACAAGAGACCCAGTACTTC. It yields the protein CASSLAPGGQETQYF.